The next 26 T cell receptor beta chains were all read from a single sample in a study of CD8+CD57+ T cells in acquired aplastic anemia. Previously, flow cytometry had revealed CD8+CD57+ cell expansion in the patients chosen for sequencing. For CDR3 and TCR beta VDJ profiling, genomic DNA was the template used. TCRdb passed the reads through MiXCR, listing each CDR3 protein once. The sample includes some 170,000 distinct CDR3 sequences, 71% of them seen just once. Material for sequencing was sorted CD4+, CD8+, or CD8+CD57+ T cells (not recorded which) from PBMCs. The receptors come from a human donor with aplastic anemia.

The V call is TRBV7-2, the J call TRBJ2-5, with 8 bases matching TRBD1. V was clipped by 3 bases and J by 5 bases; unmatched bases: 5. The CDR3 has 14 residues. The germline V gene has CDR1 SGHTA and CDR2 FQGNSA. CDR3 DNA: TGTGCCAGCAGCTTCCAGGGGGCTATGGAGACCCAGTACTTC. It is translated as CASSFQGAMETQYF.

The chain combines TRBV12-3 or TRBV12-4 with TRBJ1-2, with 7 bases matching TRBD1. The CDR3 loop spans 15 amino acids. Trimming at V came to 3 bases and at J to 8 bases, leaving 12 bases not matched to a gene. CDR3 in amino acids: CASSLKDRPFYGYTF. The CDR3 nucleotides read TGTGCCAGCAGTTTGAAGGACAGGCCCTTTTACGGCTACACCTTC.

Only a few counts were recorded for this clonotype. The rearrangement uses TRBV7-8 and TRBJ1-1; D not certain. The germline V gene encodes CDR1 SGHVS and CDR2 FQNEAQ. Trimming took off 2 bases at V and 0 bases at J, with 4 bases between the two ends. The CDR3 covers 13 residues. The CDR3 DNA sequence: TGTGCCAGCAGCTTACTAATGAACACTGAAGCTTTCTTT. Amino acids: CASSLLMNTEAFF.

The chain links TRBV11-2 to TRBJ2-7, with TRBD1 as a possible D gene (5 bases). V shed 6 bases and J shed 0 bases, with 15 bases lying between them. Germline assignment: CDR1 SGHAT and CDR2 FQNNGV. This CDR3 spans 15 amino acids. This CDR3 reads CASRSLRVLSYEQYF. In DNA form, the CDR3 reads TGTGCCAGCAGGTCCCTCAGGGTACTCTCCTACGAGCAGTACTTC.

The CDR3 here is CASSLAGTSGSEQYF. CDR3 in DNA: TGCGCCAGCAGCTTGGCCGGGACTAGCGGGAGCGAGCAGTACTTC. The rearrangement joins TRBV5-1 to TRBJ2-7; TRBD2 agrees at 14 bases. This CDR3 spans 15 amino acids. The V gene end was trimmed by 0 bases and the J gene end by 6 bases; junction bases not matched to a gene: 2. Germline V lookup: CDR1 SGHRS, CDR2 YFSETQ. Full variable domain (outside the CDR3, taken from reference TRBV5-1 and TRBJ2-7): KAGVTQTPRYLIKTRGQQVTLSCSPISGHRSVSWYQQTPGQGLQFLFEYFSETQRNKGNFPGRFSGRQFSNSRSEMNVSTLELGDSALYLCASSLAGTSGSEQYFGPGTRLTVT.

This clonotype was recorded a few times. The chain couples TRBV20-1 to TRBJ2-1; no clear D. Germline CDR1 is DFQATT and CDR2 is SNEGSKA (reference sequence). Trimming left V 3 bases short and J 5 bases short, with 8 bases between. The CDR3 is 12 amino acids. The CDR3 reads CSASRQHNEQFF. The CDR3 nucleotides are TGCAGTGCTAGTCGGCAACACAATGAGCAGTTCTTC.

The V and J genes are TRBV6-4 and TRBJ2-3, with D perhaps matching TRBD2 (6 bases). Germline lookup yields CDR1 MRHNA and CDR2 SNTAGT. With 4 bases removed from V and 2 bases from J, the gap between germline ends came to 13 bases. The CDR3 totals 15 residues. As DNA, the CDR3 is TGTGCCAGCAGTGCCGGGACTCGCGACACAGATACGCAGTATTTT. Translating gives CASSAGTRDTDTQYF.

CDR3 DNA sequence: TGTGCCACCAGCAGTAACGGACAGGGGACCTATAATTCACCCCTCCACTTT. This encodes CATSSNGQGTYNSPLHF. The rearrangement joins TRBV15 to TRBJ1-6; 9 nucleotides agree with TRBD1. Germline-derived CDR1 and CDR2 are LNHNV and YYDKDF (reference sequence). The junction had 5 bases not matched to a gene; V was cut back by 3 bases and J by 2 bases. This CDR3 contains 17 residues.

To note about this clonotype: The germline gene is not matched at one end of the junction; a read error may be the cause. The chain joins TRBV10-3 to TRBJ2-7, with 8 bases identical to TRBD1. The germline V gene has CDR1 ENHRY and CDR2 SYGVKD. This CDR3 has 15 residues. Written as DNA, the CDR3 is TGTGCCAGCAGTCTGACAGGGGACGGCTCCTACGAGCAGTACTTC. Translated: CASSLTGDGSYEQYF.

This clonotype was picked up a small number of times. The chain is built from TRBV2 and TRBJ2-1; D unresolved. CDR3 size: 16 residues. The V end was cut by 4 bases, the J end by 0 bases, with 13 bases between. CDR1 and CDR2 from the germline V gene are SNHLY and FYNNEI. DNA for the CDR3: TGTGCCAGCAGTGTATTTGGCGGCAACTCCTACAATGAGCAGTTCTTC. As protein: CASSVFGGNSYNEQFF.

This clonotype came up a few times. The gene calls are TRBV20-1 and TRBJ2-7; 9 nucleotides align to TRBD1. J was trimmed by 2 bases and V by 1 base; bases with no gene match: 3. Germline loops: CDR1 DFQATT, CDR2 SNEGSKA (reference sequence). The CDR3 is made up of 14 amino acids. The CDR3 loop reads CSARGGQGTYEQYF. CDR3 nucleotide sequence: TGCAGTGCTAGAGGGGGACAGGGTACCTACGAGCAGTACTTC.

The rearrangement joins TRBV29-1 to TRBJ1-2; the match to TRBD1 covers 7 bases. The CDR3 contains 11 residues. V shed 5 bases, J shed 4 bases, and the junction held 1 base outside the gene matches. Per germline, CDR1 SQVTM and CDR2 ANQGSEA. The CDR3 protein is CSVRQGYGYTF. CDR3 nucleotide sequence: TGCAGCGTTCGACAGGGCTATGGCTACACCTTC.

The rearrangement joins TRBV24-1 to TRBJ2-1; D unresolved. V lost 4 bases and J lost 0, with 12 bases in between. CDR1 is KGHDR, CDR2 SFDVKD, per germline. The CDR3 runs to 16 residues. The CDR3 here is CATSDSEASSYNEQFF. CDR3 sequence (DNA): TGTGCCACCAGTGACAGTGAGGCTAGCTCCTACAATGAGCAGTTCTTC.

This chain joins TRBV19 and TRBJ2-7; perhaps TRBD1 as D (6 bases). CDR1 and CDR2 (germline): LNHDA, SQIVND (reference sequence). This CDR3 is built from 12 residues. Trimming shortened V by 5 bases and J by 5 bases, and 10 bases separated the two germline ends. For the CDR3, the DNA is TGTGCCAGTAGTCAACAGGGACACGAGCAGTACTTC. Its translation: CASSQQGHEQYF.

The chain links TRBV9 to TRBJ2-7; 7 bases are a match to TRBD1. The J call could be wrong; TRBJ2-5 is a better fit for the DNA end. This CDR3 is built from 14 residues. Germline-derived CDR1 and CDR2 are SGDLS and YYNGEE. CDR3 sequence: CASSGTGAWETQYF. CDR3 bases: TGTGCCAGCAGCGGCACAGGGGCTTGGGAGACCCAGTACTTC.

CDR3 in amino acids: CASSFGDRGSQETQYF. The DNA for the CDR3 is TGTGCCAGCAGCTTCGGGGACAGGGGTTCCCAAGAGACCCAGTACTTC. The chain carries TRBV7-9 and TRBJ2-5, with 10 bases identical to TRBD1. Germline trimming cut 3 bases from V and 1 base from J; bases unmatched to any gene: 5. The length of the CDR3 is 16 residues. Germline loops: CDR1 SEHNR, CDR2 FQNEAQ (reference sequence).

In this sample, this clonotype turned up a few times. The V gene is TRBV5-6, the J gene TRBJ2-7; D remains unclear. Trimming pared 5 bases from V and 0 bases from J, leaving 12 bases between. Germline loops: CDR1 SGHDT, CDR2 YYEEEE. The CDR3 sequence is 14 residues long. The CDR3 nucleotides are TGTGCCAGCAGTCAATGGGCGGCCTCCTACGAGCAGTACTTC. This codes for CASSQWAASYEQYF.

This chain links TRBV7-2 with TRBJ1-4; 7 bases are a match to TRBD1. This CDR3 spans 16 amino acids. CDR1 and CDR2 (germline): SGHTA, FQGNSA. The junction had 5 bases not matched to a gene; V was cut back by 1 base and J by 3 bases. The chain's CDR3 is CASSLGTGVSNEKLFF. CDR3 DNA sequence: TGTGCCAGCAGCTTAGGGACAGGAGTTTCTAATGAAAAACTGTTTTTT.

This chain connects TRBV2 to TRBJ2-2; tentatively, D is TRBD1 (6 bases). The CDR3 is made up of 14 amino acids. The V end lost 1 base, the J end lost 6 bases, and 9 bases lay between the germline ends. The V gene's germline CDR1 is SNHLY and CDR2 FYNNEI. The CDR3 loop reads CASSEEQGAGELFF. CDR3 sequence (DNA): TGTGCCAGCAGTGAAGAACAGGGAGCCGGGGAGCTGTTTTTT.

The rearrangement links TRBV12-3 or TRBV12-4 to TRBJ1-1; the D is unclear. The CDR3 extends over 12 amino acids. V was clipped by 5 bases and J by 4 bases, with 8 bases between them. DNA of the CDR3: TGTGCCAGCAGTCCAGATCTCACTGAAGCTTTCTTT. It is translated as CASSPDLTEAFF.

This clonotype was found a few times. The V and J genes are TRBV6-1 and TRBJ1-4; TRBD1 aligns across 8 bases. CDR1 and CDR2 (germline): MNHNS, SASEGT. CDR3 length equals 14 residues. J lost 8 bases, V lost 4 bases, and 6 bases had no gene match. CDR3 in DNA: TGTGCCAGCAGTGTCGGGACAGGATCCGAAAAACTGTTTTTT. Protein product: CASSVGTGSEKLFF.

This clonotype was seen a handful of times. The V and J genes are TRBV5-1 and TRBJ2-7; 9 bases are shared with TRBD1. V was pared by 7 bases and J by 3 bases, with 8 bases of the junction left unmatched. The CDR3 runs 14 residues. Germline loops: CDR1 SGHRS, CDR2 YFSETQ. In DNA, the CDR3 is TGCGCCAGCGGACAGGGGCCAGCCCTCTACGAGCAGTACTTC. Its translation: CASGQGPALYEQYF.

This rearrangement joins TRBV20-1 to TRBJ2-7; the match to TRBD2 covers 9 bases. V was clipped by 3 bases and J by 4 bases; unmatched bases: 10. The germline V gene encodes CDR1 DFQATT and CDR2 SNEGSKA (reference sequence). The CDR3 has 15 residues. CDR3 bases: TGCAGTGCTAGTGGTTGGGCGGGGGGGTCTTACGAGCAGTACTTC. Translated, it gives CSASGWAGGSYEQYF.

The J gene is TRBJ1-6, the V gene TRBV20-1; D unclear. V gave up 4 bases and J gave up 10 bases, with 23 bases separating them. Germline assignment: CDR1 DFQATT and CDR2 SNEGSKA (reference sequence). CDR3 length: 16 residues. CDR3 region: CSATDDVQGRRSPLHF. The CDR3 region has the DNA TGCAGTGCTACAGATGATGTCCAAGGGCGAAGGTCACCCCTCCACTTT.

This clonotype appeared once. This chain uses TRBV9 with TRBJ2-3; tentatively, D is TRBD2 (6 bases). The V end was cut by 0 bases, the J end by 2 bases, with 13 bases between. CDR1 SGDLS and CDR2 YYNGEE come from the germline V gene. CDR3 length: 16 residues. The CDR3 nucleotides are TGTGCCAGCAGCGTAGGGGTAGCGGACGCCACAGATACGCAGTATTTT. Amino acid sequence: CASSVGVADATDTQYF.

This clonotype was recorded a few times. At one end, the junction sequence differs from germline, possibly due to a read error. V is TRBV7-3 and J is TRBJ1-1; tentatively, D is TRBD1 (6 bases). Germline V gene lookup returns CDR1 SGHTA and CDR2 FQGTGA. CDR3 size: 14 residues. The CDR3 loop is CASSLHQGNTEALF. The CDR3 DNA is TGTGCCAGCAGCTTACACCAGGGGAACACTGAAGCTTTATTT.